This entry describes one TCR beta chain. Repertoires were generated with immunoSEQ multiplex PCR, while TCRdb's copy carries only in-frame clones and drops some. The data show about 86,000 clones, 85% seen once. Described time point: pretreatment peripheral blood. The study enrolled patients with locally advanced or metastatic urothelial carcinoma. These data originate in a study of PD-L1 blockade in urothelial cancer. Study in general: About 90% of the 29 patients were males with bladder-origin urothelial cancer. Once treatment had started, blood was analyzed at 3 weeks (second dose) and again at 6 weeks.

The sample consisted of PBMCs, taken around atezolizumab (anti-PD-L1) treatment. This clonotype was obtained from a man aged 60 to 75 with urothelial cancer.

The CDR3 spells CASSVELAGGNNEQFF. The CDR3 region has the DNA TGTGCCAGCAGCGTAGAGTTAGCGGGAGGGAACAATGAGCAGTTCTTC. V usage is TRBV9 and J usage is TRBJ2-1; 11 bases align to TRBD2. The J segment lost 5 bases and the V segment lost 0 bases, leaving 4 bases of the junction unmatched. Germline loops: CDR1 SGDLS, CDR2 YYNGEE. CDR3 length: 16 residues.